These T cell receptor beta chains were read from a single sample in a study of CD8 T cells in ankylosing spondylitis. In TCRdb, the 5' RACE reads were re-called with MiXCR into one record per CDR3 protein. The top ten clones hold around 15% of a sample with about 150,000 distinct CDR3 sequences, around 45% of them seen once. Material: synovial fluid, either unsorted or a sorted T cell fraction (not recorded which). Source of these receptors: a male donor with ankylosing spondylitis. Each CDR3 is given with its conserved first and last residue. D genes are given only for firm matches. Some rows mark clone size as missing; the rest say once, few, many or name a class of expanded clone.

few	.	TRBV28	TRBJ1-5	CASSPVGGAPHQPQHF	TGTGCCAGCAGCCCCGTGGGGGGAGCCCCTCATCAGCCCCAGCATTTT
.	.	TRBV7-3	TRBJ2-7	CASSVSGTATYEQYF	TGTGCCAGCAGCGTTTCCGGGACGGCAACCTACGAGCAGTACTTC
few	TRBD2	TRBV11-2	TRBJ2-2	CASSPQPGLAATGELFF	TGTGCCAGCAGCCCCCAACCGGGACTAGCGGCCACCGGGGAGCTGTTTTTT
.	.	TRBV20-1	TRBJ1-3	CSARDLLKGNTIYF	TGCAGTGCTAGAGATCTCCTAAAGGGAAACACCATATATTTT
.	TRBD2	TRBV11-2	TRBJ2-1	CASSRGTSGGNYNEQFF	TGTGCCAGCAGCCGCGGGACTAGCGGGGGAAACTACAATGAGCAGTTCTTC
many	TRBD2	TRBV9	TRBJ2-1	CASSASGKLDEQFF	TGTGCCAGCAGCGCTAGCGGGAAACTCGATGAGCAGTTCTTC
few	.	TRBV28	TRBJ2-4	CASSPFNWGIRDIQYF	TGTGCCAGCAGTCCCTTTAATTGGGGAATACGGGACATTCAGTACTTC
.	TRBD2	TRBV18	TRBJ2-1	CASSPAGLDYNEQFF	TGTGCCAGCTCACCAGCGGGACTAGACTACAATGAGCAGTTCTTC
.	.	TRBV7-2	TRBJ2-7	CASSPPPYEQYF	TGTGCCAGCAGCCCGCCCCCCTACGAGCAGTACTTC
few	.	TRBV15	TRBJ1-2	CATSRAGVGYTF	TGTGCCACCAGCAGAGCCGGCGTGGGCTACACCTTC
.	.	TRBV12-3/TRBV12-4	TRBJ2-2	CASSLTSREAGELFF	TGTGCCAGCAGTTTAACCAGCAGGGAGGCCGGGGAGCTGTTTTTT
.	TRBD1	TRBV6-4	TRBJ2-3	CASSDSFGTGADTQYF	TGTGCCAGCAGTGACTCGTTTGGGACAGGGGCAGATACGCAGTATTTT
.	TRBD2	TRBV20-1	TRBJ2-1	CSARRREGRVEQFF	TGCAGTGCTAGACGGCGGGAGGGCCGGGTTGAGCAGTTCTTC
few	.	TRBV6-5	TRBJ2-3	CASSYRPWRGPPTDTQYF	TGTGCCAGCAGTTACCGGCCTTGGCGGGGGCCCCCCACAGATACGCAGTATTTT
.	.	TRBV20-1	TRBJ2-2	CSARTRLNTGELFF	TGCAGTGCTAGGACACGACTTAACACCGGGGAGCTGTTTTTT
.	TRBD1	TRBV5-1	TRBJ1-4	CASAGTDNEKLFF	TGCGCCAGCGCCGGGACAGATAATGAAAAACTGTTTTTT
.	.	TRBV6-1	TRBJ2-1	CASSDGVPSNEQFF	TGTGCCAGCAGTGATGGGGTCCCTTCCAATGAGCAGTTCTTC
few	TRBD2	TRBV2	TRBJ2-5	CASSEGRLAGGLETQYF	TGTGCCAGCAGTGAAGGCCGACTAGCGGGGGGGCTGGAGACCCAGTACTTC
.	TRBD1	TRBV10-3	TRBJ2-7	CAISEWTGSYEQYF	TGTGCCATCAGTGAGTGGACAGGGTCCTACGAGCAGTACTTC
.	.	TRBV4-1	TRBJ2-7	CASSQDSWYEQYF	TGCGCCAGCAGCCAAGATTCTTGGTACGAGCAGTACTTC
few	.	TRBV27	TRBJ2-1	CASSPMRRVEQFF	TGTGCCAGCAGTCCCATGAGGCGAGTTGAGCAGTTCTTC
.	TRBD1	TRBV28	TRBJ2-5	CASSCWTGAIQETQYF	TGTGCCAGCAGTTGCTGGACAGGGGCCATCCAAGAGACCCAGTACTTC
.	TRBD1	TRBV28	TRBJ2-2	CASSFFVRGSGELFF	TGTGCCAGCAGTTTTTTTGTCAGGGGGTCCGGGGAGCTGTTTTTT
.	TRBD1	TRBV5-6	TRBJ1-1	CASSPGQATYAFF	TGTGCCAGCAGCCCGGGACAGGCAACGTACGCTTTCTTT
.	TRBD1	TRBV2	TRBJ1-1	CASNHPGQGQTEAFF	TGTGCCAGCAACCATCCCGGACAGGGACAAACTGAAGCTTTCTTT
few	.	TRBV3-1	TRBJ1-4	CASSQEGLGGEKLFF	TGTGCCAGCAGCCAAGAGGGATTGGGTGGCGAAAAACTGTTTTTT
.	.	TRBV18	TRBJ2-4	CASSLTGMNIQYF	TGTGCCAGCTCACTAACAGGGATGAACATTCAGTACTTC
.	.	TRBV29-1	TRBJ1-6	CSVETVRGSPLHF	TGCAGCGTTGAAACAGTTAGAGGTTCACCCCTCCACTTT
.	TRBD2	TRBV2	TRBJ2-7	CASIQALAADYEQYF	TGTGCCAGCATCCAGGCCCTAGCGGCAGACTACGAGCAGTACTTC
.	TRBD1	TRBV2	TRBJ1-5	CASSSRGLGSNQPQHF	TGTGCCAGCAGTTCCAGGGGGCTAGGGAGCAATCAGCCCCAGCATTTT
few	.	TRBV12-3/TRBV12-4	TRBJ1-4	CASTSSGISGEKLFF	TGTGCCAGCACGTCCTCCGGGATATCGGGTGAAAAACTGTTTTTT
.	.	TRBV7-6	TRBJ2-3	CASSLARPWRGSTDTQYF	TGTGCCAGCAGCTTAGCGAGGCCCTGGCGGGGAAGCACAGATACGCAGTATTTT
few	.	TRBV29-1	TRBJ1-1	CSARGLNTEAFF	TGCAGCGCCCGCGGGTTGAACACTGAAGCTTTCTTT
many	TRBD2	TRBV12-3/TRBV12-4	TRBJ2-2	CASSWTSGGTGELFF	TGTGCCAGCAGCTGGACTAGCGGGGGCACCGGGGAGCTGTTTTTT
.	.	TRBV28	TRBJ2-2	CASSFFLYNTGELFF	TGTGCCAGCAGTTTCTTCCTGTATAACACCGGGGAGCTGTTTTTT
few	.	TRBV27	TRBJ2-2	CASSPTEAGELFF	TGTGCCAGCAGTCCCACAGAGGCCGGGGAGCTGTTTTTT
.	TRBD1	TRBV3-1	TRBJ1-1	CASSPHRGRGTEAFF	TGTGCCAGCAGCCCACACAGGGGTAGGGGGACTGAAGCTTTCTTT
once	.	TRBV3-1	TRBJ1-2	CASSQESANYGYTF	TGTGCCAGCAGCCAAGAATCAGCTAACTATGGCTACACCTTC
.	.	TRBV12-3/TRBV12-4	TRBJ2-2	CASSPGPGGELFF	TGTGCCAGCAGTCCGGGGCCGGGCGGGGAGCTGTTTTTT